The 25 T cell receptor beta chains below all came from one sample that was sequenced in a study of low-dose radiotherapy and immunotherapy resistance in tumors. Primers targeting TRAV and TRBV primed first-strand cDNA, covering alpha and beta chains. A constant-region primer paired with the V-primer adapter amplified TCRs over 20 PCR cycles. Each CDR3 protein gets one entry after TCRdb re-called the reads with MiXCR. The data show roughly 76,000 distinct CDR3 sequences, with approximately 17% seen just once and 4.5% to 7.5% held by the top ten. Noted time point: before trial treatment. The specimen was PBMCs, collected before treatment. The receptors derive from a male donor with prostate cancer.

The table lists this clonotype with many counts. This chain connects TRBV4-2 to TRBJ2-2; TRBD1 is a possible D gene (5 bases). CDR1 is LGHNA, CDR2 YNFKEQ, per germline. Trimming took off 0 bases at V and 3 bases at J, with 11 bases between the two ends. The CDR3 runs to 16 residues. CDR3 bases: TGTGCCAGCAGCCAAGATGTTAGGGGCGACACCGGGGAGCTGTTTTTT. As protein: CASSQDVRGDTGELFF.

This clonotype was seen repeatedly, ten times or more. For the CDR3, the DNA is TGCAGTGCTAGAAAAACTAGCGGGAGAGGGGAGACCCAGTACTTC. Translation gives CSARKTSGRGETQYF. The J gene is TRBJ2-5, the V gene TRBV20-1; 11 bases map to TRBD2. This CDR3 spans 15 amino acids. Germline V gene data show CDR1 as DFQATT and CDR2 as SNEGSKA (reference sequence). V trimming: 2 bases; J trimming: 5 bases; junction bases outside the gene matches: 7.

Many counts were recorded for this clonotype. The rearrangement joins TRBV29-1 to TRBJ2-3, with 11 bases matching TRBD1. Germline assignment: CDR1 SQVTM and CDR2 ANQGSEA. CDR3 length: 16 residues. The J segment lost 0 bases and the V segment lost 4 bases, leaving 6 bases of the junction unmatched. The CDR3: CSVAGQGVGSTDTQYF. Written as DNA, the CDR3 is TGCAGCGTTGCGGGACAGGGGGTAGGGAGCACAGATACGCAGTATTTT.

CDR3 bases: TGTGCCAGCAGTCCCATGGTCCGGGGGGAGGGCTATGGCTACACCTTC. It encodes CASSPMVRGEGYGYTF. The rearrangement links TRBV27 to TRBJ1-2, with D perhaps TRBD1 (5 bases). Germline V CDR1 and CDR2: MNHEY, SMNVEV (reference sequence). The CDR3 consists of 16 residues. Trimming stripped 5 bases from V and 4 bases from J, with 20 bases between.

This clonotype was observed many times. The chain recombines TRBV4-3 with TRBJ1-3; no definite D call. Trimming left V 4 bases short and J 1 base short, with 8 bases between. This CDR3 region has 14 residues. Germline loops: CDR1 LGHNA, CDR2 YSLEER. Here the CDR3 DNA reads TGCGCCAGCAGCCCCGGTTTTTCTGGAAACACCATATATTTT. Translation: CASSPGFSGNTIYF.

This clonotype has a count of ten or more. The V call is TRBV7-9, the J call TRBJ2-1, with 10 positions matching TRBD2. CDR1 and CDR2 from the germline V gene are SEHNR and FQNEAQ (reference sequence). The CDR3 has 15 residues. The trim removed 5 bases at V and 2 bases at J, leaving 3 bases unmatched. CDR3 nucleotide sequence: TGTGCCAGCAGCGAAACTAGCGGGACCTACAATGAGCAGTTCTTC. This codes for CASSETSGTYNEQFF.

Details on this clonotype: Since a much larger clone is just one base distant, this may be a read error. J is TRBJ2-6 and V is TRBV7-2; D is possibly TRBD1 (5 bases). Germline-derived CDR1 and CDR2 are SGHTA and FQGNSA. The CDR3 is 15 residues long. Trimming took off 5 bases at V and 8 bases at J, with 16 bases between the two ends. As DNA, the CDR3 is TGTGCCAGCAGCGCCCTCGGCAAGGGGACCAACGTCCTGACTTTC. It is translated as CASSALGKGTNVLTF.

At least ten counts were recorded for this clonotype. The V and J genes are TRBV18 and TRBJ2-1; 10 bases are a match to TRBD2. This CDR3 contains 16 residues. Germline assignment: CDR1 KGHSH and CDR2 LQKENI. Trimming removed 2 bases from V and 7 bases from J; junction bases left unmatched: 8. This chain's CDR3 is CASSPSPGLATNEQFF. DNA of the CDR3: TGTGCCAGCTCACCATCGCCGGGACTAGCGACGAATGAGCAGTTCTTC.

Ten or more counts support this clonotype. The CDR3 DNA follows: TGTGCCAGCAGCTTAGTTGCCACCCACGAGCAGTACTTC. This encodes CASSLVATHEQYF. The chain uses TRBV11-2 and TRBJ2-7; no clear D gene. Looked up from germline, CDR1 is SGHAT and CDR2 is FQNNGV. The germline V and J ends were trimmed by 1 base and 5 bases, with 9 bases remaining between them. The CDR3 contains 13 residues.

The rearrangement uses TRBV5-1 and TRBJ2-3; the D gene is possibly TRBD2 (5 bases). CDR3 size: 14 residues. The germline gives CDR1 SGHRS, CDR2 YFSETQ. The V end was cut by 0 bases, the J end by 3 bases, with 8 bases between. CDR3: CASSLGGITDTQYF. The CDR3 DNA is TGCGCCAGCAGCTTGGGAGGGATTACAGATACGCAGTATTTT. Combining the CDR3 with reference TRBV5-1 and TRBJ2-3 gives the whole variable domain KAGVTQTPRYLIKTRGQQVTLSCSPISGHRSVSWYQQTPGQGLQFLFEYFSETQRNKGNFPGRFSGRQFSNSRSEMNVSTLELGDSALYLCASSLGGITDTQYFGPGTRLTVL.

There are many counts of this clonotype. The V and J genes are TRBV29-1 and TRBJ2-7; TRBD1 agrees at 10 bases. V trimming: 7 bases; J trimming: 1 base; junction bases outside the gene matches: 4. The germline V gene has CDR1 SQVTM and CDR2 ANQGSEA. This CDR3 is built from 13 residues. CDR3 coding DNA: TGCAGCGGTCGGACAGGGGGGTCCTACGAGCAGTACTTC. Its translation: CSGRTGGSYEQYF.

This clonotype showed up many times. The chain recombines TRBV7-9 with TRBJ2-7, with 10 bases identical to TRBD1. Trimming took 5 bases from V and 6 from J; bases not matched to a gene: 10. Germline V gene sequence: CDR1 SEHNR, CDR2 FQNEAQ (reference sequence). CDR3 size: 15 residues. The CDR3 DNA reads TGTGCCAGCAGCACACCCGGGACAGGGGTATCCGAGCAGTACTTC. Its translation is CASSTPGTGVSEQYF.

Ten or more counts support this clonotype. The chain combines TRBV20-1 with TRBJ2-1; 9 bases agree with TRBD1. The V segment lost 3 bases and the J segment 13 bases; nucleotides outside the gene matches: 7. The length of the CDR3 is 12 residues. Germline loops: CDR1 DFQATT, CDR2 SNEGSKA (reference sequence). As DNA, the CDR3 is TGCAGTGCTAGTAGGGGACAGGGAGTCCAGTTCTTC. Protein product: CSASRGQGVQFF.

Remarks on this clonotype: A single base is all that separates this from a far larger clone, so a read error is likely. The DNA of the CDR3 is TGTGCCAGCAGTCCCTCGCCGGGACAGGGAACCAATGAGCAGTACTTC. Protein: CASSPSPGQGTNEQYF. This rearrangement joins TRBV6-1 to TRBJ2-1; 9 nucleotides line up with TRBD1. The J call may be in error: the DNA end matches TRBJ2-7 better. Germline V gene lookup returns CDR1 MNHNS and CDR2 SASEGT. This CDR3 has 16 amino acids.

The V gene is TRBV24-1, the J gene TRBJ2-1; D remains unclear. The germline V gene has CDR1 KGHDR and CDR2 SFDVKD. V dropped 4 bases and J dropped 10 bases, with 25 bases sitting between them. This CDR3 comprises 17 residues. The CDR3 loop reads CATSDRDTKDRLYEQFF. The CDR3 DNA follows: TGTGCCACCAGTGACCGCGACACCAAGGATAGGCTCTACGAGCAGTTCTTC.

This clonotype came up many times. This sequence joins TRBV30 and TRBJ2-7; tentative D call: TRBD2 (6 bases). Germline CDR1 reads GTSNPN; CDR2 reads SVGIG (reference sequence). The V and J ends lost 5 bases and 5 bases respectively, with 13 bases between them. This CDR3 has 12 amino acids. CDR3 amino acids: CAWAAGLHEQYF. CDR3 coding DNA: TGTGCCTGGGCAGCGGGCCTCCACGAGCAGTACTTC.

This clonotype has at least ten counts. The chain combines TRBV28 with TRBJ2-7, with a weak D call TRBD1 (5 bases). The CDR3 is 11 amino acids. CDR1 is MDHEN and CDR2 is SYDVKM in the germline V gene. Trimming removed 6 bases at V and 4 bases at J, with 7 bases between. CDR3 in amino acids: CASSHRYEQYF. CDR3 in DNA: TGTGCCAGCAGCCACAGGTACGAGCAGTACTTC.

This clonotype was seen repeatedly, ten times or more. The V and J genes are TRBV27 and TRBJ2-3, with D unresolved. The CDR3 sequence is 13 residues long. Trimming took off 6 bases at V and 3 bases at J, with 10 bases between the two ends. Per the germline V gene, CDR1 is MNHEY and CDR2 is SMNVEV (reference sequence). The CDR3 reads CASRSFRTDTQYF. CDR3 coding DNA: TGTGCCAGCAGATCTTTCCGTACAGATACGCAGTATTTT.

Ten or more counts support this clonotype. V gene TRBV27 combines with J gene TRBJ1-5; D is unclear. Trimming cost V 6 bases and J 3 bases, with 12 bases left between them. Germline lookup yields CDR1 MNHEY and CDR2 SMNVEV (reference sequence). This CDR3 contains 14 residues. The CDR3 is CASRGLEHNQPQHF. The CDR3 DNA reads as TGTGCCAGCAGAGGTCTCGAACACAATCAGCCCCAGCATTTT.

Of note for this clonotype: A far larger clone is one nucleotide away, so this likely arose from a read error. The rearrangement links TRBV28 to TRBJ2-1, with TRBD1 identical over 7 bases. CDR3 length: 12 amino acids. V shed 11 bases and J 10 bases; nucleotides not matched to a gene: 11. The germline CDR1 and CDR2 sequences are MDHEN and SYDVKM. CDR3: CAARQGAYEQFF. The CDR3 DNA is TGTGCCGCCAGACAGGGTGCCTACGAGCAGTTCTTC.

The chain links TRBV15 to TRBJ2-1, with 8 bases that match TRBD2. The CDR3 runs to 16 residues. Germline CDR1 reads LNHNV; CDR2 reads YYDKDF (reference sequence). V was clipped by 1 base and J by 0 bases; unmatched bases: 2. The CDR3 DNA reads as TGTGCCACCAGCAGAGGGGCGGGGGGCTCCTACAATGAGCAGTTCTTC. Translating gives CATSRGAGGSYNEQFF.

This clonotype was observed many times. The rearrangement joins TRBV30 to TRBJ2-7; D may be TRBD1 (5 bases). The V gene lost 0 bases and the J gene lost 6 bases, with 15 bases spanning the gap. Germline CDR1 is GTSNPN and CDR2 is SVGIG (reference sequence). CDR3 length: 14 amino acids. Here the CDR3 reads CAWSVGALLSEQYF. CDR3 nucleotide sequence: TGTGCCTGGAGTGTAGGGGCGCTTTTAAGCGAGCAGTACTTC.

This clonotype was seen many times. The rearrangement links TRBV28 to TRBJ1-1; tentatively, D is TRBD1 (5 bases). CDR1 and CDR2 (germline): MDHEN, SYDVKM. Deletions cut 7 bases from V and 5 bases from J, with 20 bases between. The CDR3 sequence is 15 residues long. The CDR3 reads CASNLAMGRGTEAFF. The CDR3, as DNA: TGTGCCAGCAACCTAGCCATGGGGCGTGGGACTGAAGCTTTCTTT.

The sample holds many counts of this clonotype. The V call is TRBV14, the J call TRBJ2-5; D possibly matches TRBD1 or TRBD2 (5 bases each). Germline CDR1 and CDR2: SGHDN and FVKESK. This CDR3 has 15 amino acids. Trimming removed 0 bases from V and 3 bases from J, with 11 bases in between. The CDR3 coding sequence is TGTGCCAGCAGCCAAGAGTGGGGGAGCGAAGAGACCCAGTACTTC. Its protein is CASSQEWGSEETQYF.

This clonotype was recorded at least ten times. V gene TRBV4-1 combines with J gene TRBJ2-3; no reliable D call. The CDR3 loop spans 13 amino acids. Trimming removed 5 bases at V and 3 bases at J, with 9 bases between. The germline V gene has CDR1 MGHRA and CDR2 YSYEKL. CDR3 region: CASSAIGTDTQYF. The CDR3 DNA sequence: TGCGCCAGCAGCGCCATAGGTACAGATACGCAGTATTTT.